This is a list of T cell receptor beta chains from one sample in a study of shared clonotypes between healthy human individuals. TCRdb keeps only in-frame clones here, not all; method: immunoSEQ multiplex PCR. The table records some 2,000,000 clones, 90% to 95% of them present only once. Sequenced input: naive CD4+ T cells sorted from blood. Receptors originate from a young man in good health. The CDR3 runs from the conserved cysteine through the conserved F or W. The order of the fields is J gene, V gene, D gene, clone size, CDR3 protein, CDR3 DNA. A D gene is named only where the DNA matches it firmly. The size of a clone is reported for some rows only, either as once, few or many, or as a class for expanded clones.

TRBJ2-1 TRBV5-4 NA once CASSQYPQSSYNEQFF TGTGCCAGCAGCCAGTATCCCCAGAGCTCCTACAATGAGCAGTTCTTC
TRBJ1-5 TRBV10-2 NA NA CASSEGYQPQHF TGCGCCAGCAGTGAGGGTTATCAGCCCCAGCATTTT
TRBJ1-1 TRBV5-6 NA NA CASSLVDRLNTEAFF TGTGCCAGCAGCTTGGTGGACAGACTAAACACTGAAGCTTTCTTT
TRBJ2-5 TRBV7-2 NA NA CASCQSGRIFQETQYF TGTGCCAGCTGTCAATCGGGGCGGATTTTCCAAGAGACCCAGTACTTC
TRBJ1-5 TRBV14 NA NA CASSPGLNQPQHF TGTGCCAGCAGCCCCGGCCTCAATCAGCCCCAGCATTTT
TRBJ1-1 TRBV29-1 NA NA CSVGDRGDTEAFF TGCAGCGTTGGTGACAGAGGGGACACTGAAGCTTTCTTT
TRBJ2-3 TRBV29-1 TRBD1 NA CSVGPGTGGTDTQYF TGCAGCGTTGGGCCCGGGACAGGGGGCACAGATACGCAGTATTTT
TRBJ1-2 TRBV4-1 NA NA CASSRAGGTYGYTF TGCGCCAGCAGCCGAGCCGGAGGGACATATGGCTACACCTTC
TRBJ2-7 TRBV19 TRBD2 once CASSIGPSGGRNEQYF TGTGCCAGTAGTATAGGCCCTAGCGGGGGCCGGAACGAGCAGTACTTC
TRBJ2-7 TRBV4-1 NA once CASSQGGSLPIYEQYF TGCGCCAGCAGCCAAGGGGGTTCGCTCCCGATCTACGAGCAGTACTTC
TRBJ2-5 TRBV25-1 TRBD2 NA CASSHAGEGETQYF TGTGCCAGCAGTCACGCGGGAGAAGGAGAGACCCAGTACTTC
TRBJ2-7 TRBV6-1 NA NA CASRNIDWPEQYF TGTGCCAGCAGAAATATAGACTGGCCCGAGCAGTACTTC
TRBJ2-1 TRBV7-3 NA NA CASSPDLSSYNEQFF TGTGCCAGCAGCCCGGACCTCAGCTCCTACAATGAGCAGTTCTTC
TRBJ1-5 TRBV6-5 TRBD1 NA CASRTGGRGQPQHF TGTGCCAGCAGGACAGGGGGCAGAGGTCAGCCCCAGCATTTT
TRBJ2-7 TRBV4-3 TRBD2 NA CASSQDMASGNEQYF TGCGCCAGCAGCCAAGATATGGCTAGCGGGAACGAGCAGTACTTC
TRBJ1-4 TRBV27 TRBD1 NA CASSLGTGNFEKLFF TGTGCCAGCAGTTTAGGGACAGGGAATTTTGAAAAACTGTTTTTT
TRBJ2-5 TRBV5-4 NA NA CASSLAGGQHQETQYF TGTGCCAGCAGCTTGGCCGGGGGACAGCACCAAGAGACCCAGTACTTC
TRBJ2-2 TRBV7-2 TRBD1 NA CASSLRGQKNTGELFF TGTGCCAGCAGCTTAAGGGGACAGAAGAACACCGGGGAGCTGTTTTTT
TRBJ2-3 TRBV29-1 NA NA CSVTSGGVTDTQYF TGCAGCGTTACTAGTGGGGGAGTCACAGATACGCAGTATTTT
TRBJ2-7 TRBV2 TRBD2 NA CASRGLAGGYEQYF TGTGCCAGCAGGGGACTAGCGGGGGGCTACGAGCAGTACTTC
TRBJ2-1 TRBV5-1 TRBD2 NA CASSLVAAGAHGEQFF TGCGCCAGCAGCTTGGTGGCAGCGGGGGCCCACGGTGAGCAGTTCTTC
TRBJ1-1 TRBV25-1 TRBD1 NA CASSPSDRGPIEAFF TGTGCCAGCAGTCCCTCGGATAGGGGGCCTATAGAAGCTTTCTTT
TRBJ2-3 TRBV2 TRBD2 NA CASKGLAQDTQYF TGTGCCAGCAAGGGACTAGCACAAGATACGCAGTATTTT
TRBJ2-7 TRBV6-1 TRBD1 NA CASSEAWTGRLAYEQYF TGTGCCAGCAGTGAAGCGTGGACAGGGAGGCTCGCCTACGAGCAGTACTTC
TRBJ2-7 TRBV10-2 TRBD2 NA CASSERGTSGSKYEQYF TGCGCCAGCAGTGAAAGGGGGACTAGCGGGAGTAAGTACGAGCAGTACTTC
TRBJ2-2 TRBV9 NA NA CASSVAPNTGELFF TGTGCCAGCAGCGTAGCGCCGAACACCGGGGAGCTGTTTTTT
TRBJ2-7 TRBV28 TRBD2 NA CASSDTTSGSYEQYF TGTGCCAGCAGTGATACAACTAGCGGCTCCTACGAGCAGTACTTC
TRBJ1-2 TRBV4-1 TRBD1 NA CASSPLLRQGAYGYTF TGCGCCAGCAGCCCCCTATTGAGACAGGGGGCCTATGGCTACACCTTC
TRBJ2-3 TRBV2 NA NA CASSEVPSWIPNTDTQYF TGTGCCAGCAGTGAAGTGCCGTCCTGGATCCCGAATACTGATACGCAGTATTTT